Listed below are T cell receptor beta chains from one sample, sequenced in a study of blood T cells in healthy people across ages. From the 5' RACE reads, TCRdb called clonotypes with MiXCR, one entry per CDR3 protein. The sample shows about 1,800,000 distinct CDR3 sequences, under 30% of them seen only once. What was sequenced was blood. The receptors were gathered from a woman aged 25 to 39 in good health. Both conserved end residues are part of each CDR3. A D gene is named only where the DNA matches it firmly. Clone size appears in some rows only: once, few, many, or a class for an expanded clone.

j_gene: TRBJ2-5
d_gene: TRBD1
abundance: few
v_gene: TRBV7-6
CDR3aa: CASSLTSRGKQYF
CDR3nt: TGTGCCAGCAGCTTAACTTCCAGGGGGAAGCAGTACTTC

j_gene: TRBJ2-3
d_gene: TRBD1
abundance: few
v_gene: TRBV7-2
CDR3aa: CASSLPQGATDTQYF
CDR3nt: TGTGCCAGCAGCTTGCCTCAGGGGGCGACAGATACGCAGTATTTT

j_gene: TRBJ2-1
d_gene: -
abundance: -
v_gene: TRBV7-2
CDR3aa: CASSLGAWGNEQFF
CDR3nt: TGTGCCAGCAGCTTAGGAGCGTGGGGGAATGAGCAGTTCTTC

j_gene: TRBJ2-1
d_gene: -
abundance: few
v_gene: TRBV5-5
CDR3aa: CASSPSPDNEQFF
CDR3nt: TGTGCCAGCAGCCCCTCCCCGGACAATGAGCAGTTCTTC

j_gene: TRBJ2-3
d_gene: -
abundance: -
v_gene: TRBV5-4
CDR3aa: CAPGGPGTDTQYF
CDR3nt: TGTGCCCCGGGGGGCCCGGGCACAGATACGCAGTATTTT

j_gene: TRBJ2-1
d_gene: TRBD2
abundance: few
v_gene: TRBV6-6
CDR3aa: CASSLPGSGGYNEQFF
CDR3nt: TGTGCCAGCAGTTTGCCCGGCAGCGGGGGTTACAATGAGCAGTTCTTC

j_gene: TRBJ1-1
d_gene: -
abundance: -
v_gene: TRBV18
CDR3aa: CASTVNRDTEAFF
CDR3nt: TGTGCCAGCACCGTCAACAGGGACACTGAAGCTTTCTTT

j_gene: TRBJ2-3
d_gene: -
abundance: -
v_gene: TRBV18
CDR3aa: CASSPGSSWGTDTQYF
CDR3nt: TGTGCCAGCTCACCCGGTTCTTCATGGGGAACAGATACGCAGTATTTT

j_gene: TRBJ2-7
d_gene: -
abundance: -
v_gene: TRBV2
CDR3aa: CASSVRVNYEQYF
CDR3nt: TGTGCCAGCAGTGTGAGAGTGAACTACGAGCAGTACTTC

j_gene: TRBJ2-7
d_gene: -
abundance: -
v_gene: TRBV5-5
CDR3aa: CASSLASANYEQYF
CDR3nt: TGTGCCAGCAGCTTAGCCTCGGCGAACTACGAGCAGTACTTC

j_gene: TRBJ2-3
d_gene: -
abundance: few
v_gene: TRBV6-6
CDR3aa: CASSSSGTVGSDTQYF
CDR3nt: TGTGCCAGCAGCTCGTCGGGGACGGTGGGCTCAGATACGCAGTATTTT

j_gene: TRBJ2-7
d_gene: TRBD2
abundance: -
v_gene: TRBV27
CDR3aa: CASYPHSSGGFYEQYF
CDR3nt: TGTGCCAGCTACCCCCATTCTAGCGGGGGGTTTTACGAGCAGTACTTC

j_gene: TRBJ2-1
d_gene: TRBD2
abundance: -
v_gene: TRBV7-2
CDR3aa: CASLGGLAGPYNEQFF
CDR3nt: TGTGCCAGCCTAGGGGGACTAGCGGGACCCTACAATGAGCAGTTCTTC

j_gene: TRBJ2-3
d_gene: -
abundance: -
v_gene: TRBV29-1
CDR3aa: CSVGTTPDTQYF
CDR3nt: TGCAGCGTTGGAACTACACCAGATACGCAGTATTTT

j_gene: TRBJ1-2
d_gene: -
abundance: few
v_gene: TRBV4-3
CDR3aa: CASSQVSRDLYGYTF
CDR3nt: TGCGCCAGCAGCCAGGTTTCCCGGGACTTGTATGGCTACACCTTC

j_gene: TRBJ1-1
d_gene: -
abundance: -
v_gene: TRBV7-2
CDR3aa: CASSFWGGENTEAFF
CDR3nt: TGTGCCAGCAGCTTTTGGGGAGGTGAGAACACTGAAGCTTTCTTT

j_gene: TRBJ1-6
d_gene: TRBD1
abundance: -
v_gene: TRBV2
CDR3aa: CASMGQQNSPLHF
CDR3nt: TGTGCCAGCATGGGACAGCAAAATTCACCCCTCCACTTT